The present entry profiles one T cell receptor (beta chain) with its context. V gave up 3 bases and J gave up 8 bases, with 14 bases separating them. The CDR3 runs to 14 residues. Germline values: CDR1 WNHNN, CDR2 SYGVQD (reference sequence). In the original analysis: Reference gene primer amplification yielded estimated nucleated cell counts. TCRdb's table, derived via immunoSEQ multiplex PCR, lists solely in-frame clones and lacks some. V, J and clone size are those of that table, while D and trimming were read from the DNA. The data hold around 80,000 clones, with 80% to 85% observed a single time. The data derive from a study of blood T cell repertoires in COVID-19. Study summary: COVID-19 samples, acute and convalescent, were from the United States, Italy and Spain. Sample material is recorded as cDNA or gDNA derived from T cells, B-cell-depleted T cells, or PBMCs.

V gene TRBV10-1 combines with J gene TRBJ2-1, with D possibly being TRBD1 (5 bases). This TCR was sampled from a human donor in a cohort sampled during active COVID-19. What was sequenced was peripheral blood. CDR3 protein: CASSDGRVADEQFF. The CDR3 DNA sequence: TGCGCCAGCAGTGACGGCAGGGTAGCTGATGAGCAGTTCTTC.